This TCR beta chain derives from a study of T cell responses to AZD1222 COVID-19 vaccine. Data came from immunoSEQ multiplex PCR; TCRdb stores just in-frame clones and leaves some out. Found here are about 24,000 clones, more than 85% of them singletons; the top ten hold 6.5% to 10%. General observations from the study: Clonal diversity may have been underestimated in mostly white British donors. Baseline seropositivity characterized only a handful of AZD1222 recipients. The repertoires were collected only after the peak T cell response.

Notes on this clone: The antigen remains unidentified.

Germline CDR1 is WNHNN and CDR2 is SYGVQD (reference sequence). This CDR3 is built from 13 residues. V was shortened by 8 bases and J by 8 bases, with 16 bases between the two germline ends. Investigators merged groups given second doses at roughly 4 or roughly 12 weeks. The chain joins TRBV10-1 to TRBJ2-1; D tentatively fits TRBD1 or TRBD2 (6 bases each). The TCR originated in an adult who received the AZD1222 COVID-19 vaccine. Sample: peripheral blood, taken 28 days after the second AZD1222 dose. CDR3 in DNA: TGCGCCAGCTCATTTCAGGGGACTGATGAGCAGTTCTTC. Its translation is CASSFQGTDEQFF.